This T cell receptor beta chain was sequenced in a study of shared clonotypes between healthy human individuals. Turning to the study itself: Every donor yielded three CD4 naive, three CD4 memory, two CD8 naive and one CD8 memory plate.

Details on this clone: What it binds is not known. Distinct nucleotide sequences in the sample also encode this CDR3.

The ends lost 6 bases at V and 1 base at J; junction bases unmatched: 2. In germline, CDR1 is SNHLY, CDR2 FYNNEI. This CDR3 comprises 13 residues. Notes on the study in general: The small donor group covered limited genetic and exposure diversity. Some naive CD4 clonotypes, 4% to 6%, turned up in common across a few donors.

Sequencing used immunoSEQ multiplex PCR; TCRdb keeps in-frame clones, though not all of them. The table includes some 360,000 clones, over 70% detected once. J is TRBJ1-1 and V is TRBV2, with 7 bases identical to TRBD1. Sequencing was carried out using memory CD4+ T cells sorted from blood. Described subset: CD45RA-negative fraction. This clonotype was sampled from a man aged 25-45 years in good health. CDR3 DNA: TGTGCCAGCAGGGGGGACAGGAACACTGAAGCTTTCTTT. It encodes CASRGDRNTEAFF.